The sequence of this T cell receptor (beta chain) was determined in a study of blood T cell repertoires in COVID-19 (dated by TCRdb to 2018 to 2021). For the study in its entirety: Samples from collaborators originated in the United States, Italy and Spain and spanned both the acute and convalescent phases of COVID-19. The samples were drawn from the first 160 participants of the ongoing ImmuneRACE study and from 1,254 subjects provided by 6 global collaborators. A freely available public database, intended as a resource for researchers studying the immune response to SARS-CoV-2, is where the repertoires were released. The material from the prospective study consisted of cDNA or gDNA derived from T cells, B-cell-depleted T cells, or PBMCs. Where HLA class I and class II types were available, the types were taken from metadata supplied by the sample provider, not from assay-based typing. Sample metadata almost always included a de-identified subject ID, COVID-19 status, age in years and sex. The dataset comprised deeply sampled blood TCRbeta repertoires from subjects exposed to, actively infected with, or recovered from COVID-19. Overall study outcomes, separate from this receptor: The quantity of clinical and demographic metadata differed by source and by participant and was supplied without curation.

As for this clone: This clone's antigen is unknown. No base-level quality is on record; no much larger clone is a single base apart.

TCRbeta CDR3 regions were amplified from genomic DNA using the immunoSEQ Assay, a bias-controlled multiplex PCR. As for the authors' bioinformatics: Within the assay, amplification of reference gene primers was used to estimate how many nucleated cells each sample contained. To quantify the absolute abundance of each unique TCRbeta CDR3 rearrangement, sequence reads were collapsed and filtered. For each sample, productive Simpson clonality was calculated by taking the square root of Simpson's diversity index across productive rearrangements. Held by TCRdb, this immuneACCESS table contains in-frame sequences only and omits some clones. Under half of the omission traces to an unresolved V gene where checked; the cause of the rest is unknown. V and J calls and clone size come straight from that table; D and trimming were deduced from the DNA. Within this sample are over 110,000 clones, with roughly 83% of them counted one time only. Around 5.5% of the sample belongs to the ten largest clones.

In the prospective study, participants were roughly 18 to 100 years old, resided in under 30 geographic areas of the United States, and were enrolled through a virtual design. In the prospective study, cohorts were assigned on the basis of participant-reported clinical history obtained from a screening survey and a study questionnaire. Each participant in the prospective study had whole blood, serum and a nasopharyngeal or oropharyngeal swab collected by mobile phlebotomists. Participants in the prospective study had the option to provide additional blood draws and questionnaires over a roughly two-month period. Blood samples from the prospective study were shipped frozen or at room temperature prior to DNA extraction. From its cysteine to its phenylalanine, the CDR3 spans 16 amino acids. CDR3 DNA is the only sequence kept; it has 48 bases, read in frame from the first base. Clipping removes 5 bases from V and 0 bases from J, with 4 as the unmatched junction base count. From a lookup of the germline V gene (reference sequence), CDR1 and CDR2 are PRHDT and FYEKMQ.

The sample comprised PBMCs or T cells enriched from blood (not recorded which). The chain joins TRBV13 to TRBJ2-2, and TRBD2 matches 9 of the central bases. This clonotype was obtained from a man aged 40-55 years with acute COVID-19. The DNA sequence is given as TGTGCCAGCAGCCCAAGCGGGAGGACGAACACCGGGGAGCTGTTTTTT. Its translation is CASSPSGRTNTGELFF. The CDR3, completed at both ends by the reference TRBV13 and TRBJ2-2 genes, gives the full variable domain AAGVIQSPRHLIKEKRETATLKCYPIPRHDTVYWYQQGPGQDPQFLISFYEKMQSDKGSIPDRFSAQQFSDYHSELNMSSLELGDSALYFCASSPSGRTNTGELFFGEGSRLTVL.